The clone carrying this T cell receptor beta chain appeared a single time. Patients of the Seattle cohort, enrolled during active infection, were followed longitudinally. Original methodology: By means of reference gene primer amplification, nucleated cell counts were estimated. Generated by immunoSEQ multiplex PCR, the TCRdb table keeps only in-frame clones and is missing some. V and J calls and clone size come straight from that table; D and trimming were deduced from the DNA. Of about 310,000 clones in the sample, about 90% were seen once. The data belong to a study of blood T cell repertoires in COVID-19. At the level of the study: The United States, Italy and Spain were the sources of the acute and convalescent COVID-19 samples. T cells, B-cell-depleted T cells, or PBMCs supplied cDNA or gDNA.

Germline V gene data show CDR1 as SGHDN and CDR2 as FVKESK. The V gene lost 0 bases and the J gene lost 2 bases, with 14 bases spanning the gap. The CDR3 is 16 residues long. Input material: peripheral blood. The rearrangement joins TRBV14 to TRBJ2-7; perhaps TRBD2 as D (6 bases). This TCR came from a woman aged 40-49 years with COVID-19, enrolled during active disease. CDR3 in amino acids: CASSQEGRTKTYEQYF. CDR3 sequence (DNA): TGTGCCAGCAGCCAAGAGGGTCGGACTAAGACCTACGAGCAGTACTTC.